In its sample, the clone carrying this T cell receptor beta chain was seen many times. What it binds is not known. This sample is part of a study of T-cell reconstitution after alpha-beta-depleted transplantation in children. CDR3 length: 14 residues. V was trimmed by 2 bases and J by 4 bases, leaving 11 bases between them. CDR1 is DFQATT, CDR2 SNEGSKA, per germline (reference sequence). TCRbeta library preparation incorporated unique molecular identifiers. TCRdb re-called the PCR reads with MiXCR, one entry per CDR3 protein. Of a few hundred thousand distinct CDR3 sequences listed, more than 9% were seen once; the top ten hold about 20%. Notes on the study in general: In patients about two months after transplant, alpha-beta T cells reportedly arose from several hundred expanded graft clones. The main origin of T-cell counts and diversity one year after transplant was newly produced T cells. After transplant, high TCRbeta diversity at day 60 in some patients arose from surviving recipient T cells and thymic progenitors.

This clonotype was obtained from a male patient under 10 years old who had a stem cell transplant for chronic granulomatous disease, so the T cells may come from the graft donor. Sequencing used peripheral blood, obtained 180 days after TCRalphabeta/CD19-depleted stem cell transplant. The chain joins TRBV20-1 to TRBJ1-4; D possibly corresponds to TRBD1 (5 bases). This CDR3 is CSARSGANNEKLFF. CDR3 DNA: TGCAGTGCTAGATCCGGGGCCAATAATGAAAAACTGTTTTTT.